This paragraph reports one T cell receptor (beta chain). No antigen is known for it. All trial patients relapsed after autologous stem cell transplantation. This specimen belongs to a study of PD-1 blockade in classical Hodgkin lymphoma. Across the study: Intravenous delivery of nivolumab at 3 mg/kg to patients occurred every 2 weeks.

Regarding the study as a whole: Baseline diversity resembling that of newly diagnosed patients was seen in complete responders.

Germline V gives CDR1 MNHNY, CDR2 SVGAGI (reference sequence). V gave up 4 bases and J gave up 0 bases; unmatched junction bases: 5. The CDR3 length is 15 residues. Only in-frame clones appear in the TCRdb table, and some are missing; sequencing was by immunoSEQ multiplex PCR. Seen here are 20,000 to 25,000 clones, around 80% observed once, and the top ten hold 40% to 45%. This sequence joins TRBV6-6 and TRBJ2-5, with TRBD1 matching over 7 bases. The source is a human donor with classical Hodgkin lymphoma. Material: peripheral blood mononuclear cells (PBMCs), obtained before the second cycle of nivolumab. CDR3 sequence: CASSSYTGDQETQYF. In DNA, the CDR3 is TGTGCCAGCAGTTCGTATACAGGGGACCAAGAGACCCAGTACTTC.